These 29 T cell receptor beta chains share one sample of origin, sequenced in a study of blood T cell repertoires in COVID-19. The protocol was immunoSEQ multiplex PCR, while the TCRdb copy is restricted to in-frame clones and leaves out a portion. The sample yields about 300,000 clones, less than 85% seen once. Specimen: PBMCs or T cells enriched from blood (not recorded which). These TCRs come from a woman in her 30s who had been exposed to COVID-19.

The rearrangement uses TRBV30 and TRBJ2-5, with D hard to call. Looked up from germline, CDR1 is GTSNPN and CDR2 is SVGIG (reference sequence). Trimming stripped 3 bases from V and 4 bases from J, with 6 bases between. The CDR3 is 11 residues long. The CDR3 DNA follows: TGTGCCTGGAGGACGGGAGAGACCCAGTACTTC. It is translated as CAWRTGETQYF.

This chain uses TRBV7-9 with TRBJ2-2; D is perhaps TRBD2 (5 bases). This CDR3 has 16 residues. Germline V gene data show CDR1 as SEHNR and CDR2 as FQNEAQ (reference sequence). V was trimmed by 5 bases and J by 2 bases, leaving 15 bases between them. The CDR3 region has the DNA TGTGCCAGCAGCCCCCGGGGAACGACAAACACCGGGGAGCTGTTTTTT. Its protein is CASSPRGTTNTGELFF. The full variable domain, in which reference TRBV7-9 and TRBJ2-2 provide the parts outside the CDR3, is DTGVSQNPRHKITKRGQNVTFRCDPISEHNRLYWYRQTLGQGPEFLTYFQNEAQLEKSRLLSDRFSAERPKGSFSTLEIQRTEQGDSAMYLCASSPRGTTNTGELFFGEGSRLTVL.

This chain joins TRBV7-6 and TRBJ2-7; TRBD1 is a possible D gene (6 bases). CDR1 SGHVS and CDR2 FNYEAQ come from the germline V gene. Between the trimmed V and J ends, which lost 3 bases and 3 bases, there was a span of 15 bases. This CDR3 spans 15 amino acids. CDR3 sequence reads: CASSFRAGDVYEQYF. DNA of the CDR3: TGTGCCAGCAGCTTTAGGGCAGGGGACGTCTACGAGCAGTACTTC.

CDR3 sequence: CAISEGGQGEKLFF. The CDR3 nucleotides read TGTGCCATCAGTGAGGGTGGACAGGGGGAAAAACTGTTTTTT. The rearrangement joins TRBV10-3 to TRBJ1-4; 9 positions agree with TRBD1. This CDR3 is built from 14 residues. The ends lost 2 bases at V and 8 bases at J; junction bases unmatched: 3. Per germline, CDR1 ENHRY and CDR2 SYGVKD.

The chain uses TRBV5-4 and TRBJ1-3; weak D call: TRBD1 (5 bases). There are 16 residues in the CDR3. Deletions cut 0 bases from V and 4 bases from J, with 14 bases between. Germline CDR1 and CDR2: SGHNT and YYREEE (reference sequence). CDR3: CASSLESAGVGNTIYF. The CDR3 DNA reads TGTGCCAGCAGCTTGGAGTCTGCGGGGGTCGGAAACACCATATATTTT.

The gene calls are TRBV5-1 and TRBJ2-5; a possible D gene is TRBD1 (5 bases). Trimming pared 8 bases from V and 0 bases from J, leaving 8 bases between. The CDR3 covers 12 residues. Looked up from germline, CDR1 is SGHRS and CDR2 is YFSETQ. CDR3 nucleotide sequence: TGCGCCAGTGGGGCAGACCAAGAGACCCAGTACTTC. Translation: CASGADQETQYF.

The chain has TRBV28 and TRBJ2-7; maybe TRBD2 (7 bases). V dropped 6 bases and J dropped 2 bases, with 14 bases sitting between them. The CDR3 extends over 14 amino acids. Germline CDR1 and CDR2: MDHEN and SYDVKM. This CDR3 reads CASREARGPYEQYF. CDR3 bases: TGTGCCAGCAGGGAAGCGCGGGGGCCCTACGAGCAGTACTTC. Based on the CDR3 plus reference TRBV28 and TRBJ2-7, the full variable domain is DVKVTQSSRYLVKRTGEKVFLECVQDMDHENMFWYRQDPGLGLRLIYFSYDVKMKEKGDIPEGYSVSREKKERFSLILESASTNQTSMYLCASREARGPYEQYFGPGTRLTVT.

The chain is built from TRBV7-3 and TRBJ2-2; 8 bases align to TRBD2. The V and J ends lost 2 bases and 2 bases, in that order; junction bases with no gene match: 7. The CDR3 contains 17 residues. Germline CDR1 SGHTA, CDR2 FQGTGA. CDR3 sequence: CASSLVIAGPNTGELFF. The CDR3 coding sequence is TGTGCCAGCAGCTTAGTCATAGCGGGACCCAACACCGGGGAGCTGTTTTTT.

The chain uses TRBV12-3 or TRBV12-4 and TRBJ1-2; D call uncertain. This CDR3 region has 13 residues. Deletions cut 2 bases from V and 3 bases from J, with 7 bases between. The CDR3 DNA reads TGTGCCAGCAGTTTAACAGCCTACTATGGCTACACCTTC. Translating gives CASSLTAYYGYTF.

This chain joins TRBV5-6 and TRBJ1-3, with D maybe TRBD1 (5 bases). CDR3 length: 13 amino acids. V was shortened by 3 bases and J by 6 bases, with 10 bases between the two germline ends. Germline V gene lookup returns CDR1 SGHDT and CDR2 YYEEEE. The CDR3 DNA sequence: TGTGCCAGCAGCTCTGGGGGGGAAAACACCATATATTTT. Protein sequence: CASSSGGENTIYF.

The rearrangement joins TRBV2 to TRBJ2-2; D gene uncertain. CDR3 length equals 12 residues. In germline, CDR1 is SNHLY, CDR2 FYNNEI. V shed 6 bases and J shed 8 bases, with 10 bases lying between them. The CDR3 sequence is CASRFSQGELFF. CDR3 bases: TGTGCCAGCAGATTTTCCCAAGGGGAGCTGTTTTTT. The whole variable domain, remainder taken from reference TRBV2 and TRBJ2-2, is EPEVTQTPSHQVTQMGQEVILRCVPISNHLYFYWYRQILGQKVEFLVSFYNNEISEKSEIFDDQFSVERPDGSNFTLKIRSTKLEDSAMYFCASRFSQGELFFGEGSRLTVL.

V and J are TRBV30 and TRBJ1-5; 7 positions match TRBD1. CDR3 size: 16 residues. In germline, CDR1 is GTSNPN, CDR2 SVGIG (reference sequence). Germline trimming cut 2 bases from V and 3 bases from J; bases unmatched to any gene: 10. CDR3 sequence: CAWSTPYDRDNQPQHF. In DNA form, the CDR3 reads TGTGCCTGGAGTACCCCCTATGACAGGGACAATCAGCCCCAGCATTTT. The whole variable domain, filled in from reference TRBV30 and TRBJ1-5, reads SQTIHQWPATLVQPVGSPLSLECTVEGTSNPNLYWYRQAAGRGLQLLFYSVGIGQISSEVPQNLSASRPQDRQFILSSKKLLLSDSGFYLCAWSTPYDRDNQPQHFGDGTRLSIL.

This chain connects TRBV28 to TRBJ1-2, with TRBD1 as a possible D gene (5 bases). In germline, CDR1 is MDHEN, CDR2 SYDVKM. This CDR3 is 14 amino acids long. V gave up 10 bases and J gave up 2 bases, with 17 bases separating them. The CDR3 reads CATPGGDDNYGYTF. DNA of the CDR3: TGTGCCACCCCGGGGGGGGATGACAACTATGGCTACACCTTC.

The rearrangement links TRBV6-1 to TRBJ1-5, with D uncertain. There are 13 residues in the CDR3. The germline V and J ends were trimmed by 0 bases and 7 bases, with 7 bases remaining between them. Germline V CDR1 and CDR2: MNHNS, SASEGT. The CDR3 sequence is CASSEAWAQPQHF. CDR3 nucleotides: TGTGCCAGCAGTGAAGCGTGGGCGCAGCCCCAGCATTTT.

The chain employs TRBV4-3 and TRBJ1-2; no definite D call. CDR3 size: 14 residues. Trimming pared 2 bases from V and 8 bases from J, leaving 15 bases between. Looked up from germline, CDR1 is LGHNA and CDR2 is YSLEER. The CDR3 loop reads CASSQRPPRGGYTF. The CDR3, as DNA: TGCGCCAGCAGCCAAAGACCCCCCCGCGGAGGCTACACCTTC.

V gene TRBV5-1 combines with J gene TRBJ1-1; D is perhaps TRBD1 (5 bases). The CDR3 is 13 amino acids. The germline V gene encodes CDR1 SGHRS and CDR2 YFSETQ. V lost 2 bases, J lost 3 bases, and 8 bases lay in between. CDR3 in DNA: TGCGCCAGCAGCTTCCCCAGGGACACTGAAGCTTTCTTT. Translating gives CASSFPRDTEAFF.

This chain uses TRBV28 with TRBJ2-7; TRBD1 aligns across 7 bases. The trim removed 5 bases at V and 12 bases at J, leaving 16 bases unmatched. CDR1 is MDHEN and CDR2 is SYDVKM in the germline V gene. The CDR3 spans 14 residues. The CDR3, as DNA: TGTGCCAGCAGTCGATCCGGGACAGAGTCGAGCGGGTACTTC. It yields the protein CASSRSGTESSGYF. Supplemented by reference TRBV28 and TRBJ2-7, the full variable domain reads DVKVTQSSRYLVKRTGEKVFLECVQDMDHENMFWYRQDPGLGLRLIYFSYDVKMKEKGDIPEGYSVSREKKERFSLILESASTNQTSMYLCASSRSGTESSGYFGPGTRLTVT.

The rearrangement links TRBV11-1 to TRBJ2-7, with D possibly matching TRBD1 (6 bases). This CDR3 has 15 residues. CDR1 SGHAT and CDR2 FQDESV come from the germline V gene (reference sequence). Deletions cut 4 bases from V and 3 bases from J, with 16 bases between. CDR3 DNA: TGTGCCAGCAGCTCAAAAACAGGGAGAAGCTACGAGCAGTACTTC. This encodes CASSSKTGRSYEQYF.

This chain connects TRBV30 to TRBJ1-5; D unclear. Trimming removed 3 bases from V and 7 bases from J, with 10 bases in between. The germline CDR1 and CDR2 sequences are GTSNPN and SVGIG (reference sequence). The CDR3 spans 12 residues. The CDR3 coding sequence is TGTGCCTGGAGCACGGGAGGCCAGCCCCAGCATTTT. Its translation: CAWSTGGQPQHF. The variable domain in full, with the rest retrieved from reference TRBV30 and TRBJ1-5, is SQTIHQWPATLVQPVGSPLSLECTVEGTSNPNLYWYRQAAGRGLQLLFYSVGIGQISSEVPQNLSASRPQDRQFILSSKKLLLSDSGFYLCAWSTGGQPQHFGDGTRLSIL.

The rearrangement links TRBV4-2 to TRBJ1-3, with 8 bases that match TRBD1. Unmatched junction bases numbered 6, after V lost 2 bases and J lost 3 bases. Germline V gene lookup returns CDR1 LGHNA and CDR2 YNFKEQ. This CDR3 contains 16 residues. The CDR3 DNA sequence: TGTGCCAGCAGCCAAAAACAGGGGGACGGTGGAAACACCATATATTTT. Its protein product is CASSQKQGDGGNTIYF.

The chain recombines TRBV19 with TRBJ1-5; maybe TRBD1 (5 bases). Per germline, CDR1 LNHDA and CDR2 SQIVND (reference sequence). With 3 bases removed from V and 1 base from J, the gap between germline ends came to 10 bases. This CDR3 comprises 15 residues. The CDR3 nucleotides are TGTGCCAGTAGTATGTCTAGGGGAAGCAATCAGCCCCAGCATTTT. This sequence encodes CASSMSRGSNQPQHF.

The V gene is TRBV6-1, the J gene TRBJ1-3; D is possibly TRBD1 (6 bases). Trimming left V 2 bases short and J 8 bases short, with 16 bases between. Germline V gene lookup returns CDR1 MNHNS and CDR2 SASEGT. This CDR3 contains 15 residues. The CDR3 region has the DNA TGTGCCAGCAGTGAAAGCGTCGACAGGACAGACACCATATATTTT. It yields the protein CASSESVDRTDTIYF.

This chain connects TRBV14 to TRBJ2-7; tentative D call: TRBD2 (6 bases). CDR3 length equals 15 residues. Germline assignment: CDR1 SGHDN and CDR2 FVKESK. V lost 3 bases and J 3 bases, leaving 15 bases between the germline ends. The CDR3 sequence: CASSQPRRGHYEQYF. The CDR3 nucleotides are TGTGCCAGCAGCCAGCCCCGGCGGGGTCACTACGAGCAGTACTTC.

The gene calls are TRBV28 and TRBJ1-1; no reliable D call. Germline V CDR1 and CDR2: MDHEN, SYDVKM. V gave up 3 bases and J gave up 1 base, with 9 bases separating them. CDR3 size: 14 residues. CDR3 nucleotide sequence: TGTGCCAGCAGTTTGAGTAGTTCGAACACTGAAGCTTTCTTT. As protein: CASSLSSSNTEAFF.

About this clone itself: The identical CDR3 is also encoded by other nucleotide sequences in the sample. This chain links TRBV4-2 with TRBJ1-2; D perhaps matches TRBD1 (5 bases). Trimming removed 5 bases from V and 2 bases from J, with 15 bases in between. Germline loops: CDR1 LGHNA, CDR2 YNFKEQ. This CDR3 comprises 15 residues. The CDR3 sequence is CASSSYRQTNYGYTF. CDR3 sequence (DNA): TGTGCCAGCAGCTCCTATCGACAGACCAACTATGGCTACACCTTC.

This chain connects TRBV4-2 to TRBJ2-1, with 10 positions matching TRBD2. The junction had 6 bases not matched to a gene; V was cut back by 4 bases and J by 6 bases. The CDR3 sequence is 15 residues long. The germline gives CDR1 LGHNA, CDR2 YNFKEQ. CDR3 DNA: TGTGCCAGCAGCCCAAACCTAGCGGGGGTCAATGAGCAGTTCTTC. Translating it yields CASSPNLAGVNEQFF.

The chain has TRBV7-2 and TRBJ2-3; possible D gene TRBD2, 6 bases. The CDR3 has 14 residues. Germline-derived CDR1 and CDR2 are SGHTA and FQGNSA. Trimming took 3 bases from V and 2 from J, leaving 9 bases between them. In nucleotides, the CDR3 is TGTGCCAGCAGCTTGGGCGGGATCACAGATACGCAGTATTTT. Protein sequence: CASSLGGITDTQYF. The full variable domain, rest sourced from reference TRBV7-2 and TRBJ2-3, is GAGVSQSPSNKVTEKGKDVELRCDPISGHTALYWYRQSLGQGLEFLIYFQGNSAPDKSGLPSDRFSAERTGGSVSTLTIQRTQQEDSAVYLCASSLGGITDTQYFGPGTRLTVL.

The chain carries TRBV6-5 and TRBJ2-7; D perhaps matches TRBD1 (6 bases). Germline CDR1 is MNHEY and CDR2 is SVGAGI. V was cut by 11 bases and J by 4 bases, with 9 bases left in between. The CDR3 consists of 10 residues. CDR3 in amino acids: CAVRGYEQYF. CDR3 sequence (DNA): TGTGCCGTCAGGGGTTACGAGCAGTACTTC.

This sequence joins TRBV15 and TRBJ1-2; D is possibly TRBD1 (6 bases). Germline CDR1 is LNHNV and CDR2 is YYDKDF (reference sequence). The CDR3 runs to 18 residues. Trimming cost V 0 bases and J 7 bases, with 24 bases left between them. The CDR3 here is CATSRDKYPNPRGGGYTF. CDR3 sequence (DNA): TGTGCCACCAGCAGAGATAAATACCCCAACCCACGAGGGGGTGGCTACACCTTC. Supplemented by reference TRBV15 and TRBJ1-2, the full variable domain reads DAMVIQNPRYQVTQFGKPVTLSCSQTLNHNVMYWYQQKSSQAPKLLFHYYDKDFNNEADTPDNFQSRRPNTSFCFLDIRSPGLGDTAMYLCATSRDKYPNPRGGGYTFGSGTRLTVV.